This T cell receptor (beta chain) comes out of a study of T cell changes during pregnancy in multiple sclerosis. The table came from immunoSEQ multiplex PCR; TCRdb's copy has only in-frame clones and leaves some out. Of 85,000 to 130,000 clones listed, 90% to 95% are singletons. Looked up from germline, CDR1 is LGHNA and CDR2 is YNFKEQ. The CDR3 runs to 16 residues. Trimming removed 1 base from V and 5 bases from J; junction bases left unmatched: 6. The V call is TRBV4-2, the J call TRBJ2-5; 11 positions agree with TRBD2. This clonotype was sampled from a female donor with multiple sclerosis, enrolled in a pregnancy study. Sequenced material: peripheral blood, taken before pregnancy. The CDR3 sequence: CASSQAIAGGRETQYF. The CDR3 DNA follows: TGTGCCAGCAGCCAAGCCATAGCGGGAGGGAGGGAGACCCAGTACTTC.